Below, 14 T cell receptor beta chains from the same sample are listed, as sequenced in a study of blood T cell repertoires in COVID-19. Some clones are missing from TCRdb's copy, which holds only in-frame ones; the method was immunoSEQ multiplex PCR. In the table there are fewer than 250,000 clones, approximately 82% of which are singletons. Source material: peripheral blood. The receptor source for this set is a woman in her thirties or forties with acute or convalescent COVID-19.

The DNA of the CDR3 is TGTGCCAGCAGCCCCCGGGGAGGGAGAGATACGCAGTATTTT. It yields the protein CASSPRGGRDTQYF. The V gene is TRBV7-2, the J gene TRBJ2-3, with 7 positions matching TRBD2. CDR1 and CDR2 from the germline V gene are SGHTA and FQGNSA. V was pared by 5 bases and J by 5 bases, with 7 bases of the junction left unmatched. The CDR3 is made up of 14 amino acids.

This chain connects TRBV4-1 to TRBJ1-2, with 7 positions matching TRBD1. The junction had 12 bases not matched to a gene; V was cut back by 4 bases and J by 1 base. The V gene's germline CDR1 is MGHRA and CDR2 YSYEKL. CDR3 length: 17 residues. CDR3 sequence: CASSLRSGTDLNYGYTF. The CDR3 DNA follows: TGCGCCAGCAGCCTCAGATCCGGGACAGATCTTAACTATGGCTACACCTTC.

V is TRBV7-9 and J is TRBJ2-7, with D perhaps TRBD2 (6 bases). There are 14 residues in the CDR3. V was trimmed by 4 bases and J by 2 bases, leaving 12 bases between them. Germline V lookup: CDR1 SEHNR, CDR2 FQNEAQ (reference sequence). For the CDR3, the DNA is TGTGCCAGCAGCTCGGGACTCGCAGCCTACGAGCAGTACTTC. Its protein is CASSSGLAAYEQYF. Using reference TRBV7-9 and TRBJ2-7 for the parts outside the CDR3, the full variable domain is DTGVSQNPRHKITKRGQNVTFRCDPISEHNRLYWYRQTLGQGPEFLTYFQNEAQLEKSRLLSDRFSAERPKGSFSTLEIQRTEQGDSAMYLCASSSGLAAYEQYFGPGTRLTVT.

This chain uses TRBV5-6 with TRBJ2-7; D is perhaps TRBD2 (5 bases). Trimming removed 5 bases from V and 2 bases from J, with 14 bases in between. This CDR3 has 14 residues. CDR1 and CDR2 from the germline V gene are SGHDT and YYEEEE. The CDR3 nucleotides are TGTGCCAGCAGACCCGGAGAGGGAACCTACGAGCAGTACTTC. This encodes CASRPGEGTYEQYF. Variable domain in full (rest from reference TRBV5-6 and TRBJ2-7): DAGVTQSPTHLIKTRGQQVTLRCSPKSGHDTVSWYQQALGQGPQFIFQYYEEEERQRGNFPDRFSGHQFPNYSSELNVNALLLGDSALYLCASRPGEGTYEQYFGPGTRLTVT.

This chain links TRBV7-3 with TRBJ2-3, with D hard to call. The CDR3 length is 13 residues. Trimming shortened V by 5 bases and J by 2 bases, and 8 bases separated the two germline ends. Germline CDR1 and CDR2: SGHTA and FQGTGA. CDR3 protein: CASSTAYTDTQYF. The CDR3 region has the DNA TGTGCCAGCAGCACCGCGTACACAGATACGCAGTATTTT.

To note about this clone: Within the sample, other DNA sequences also encode this same CDR3. This chain links TRBV12-3 or TRBV12-4 with TRBJ1-1; D remains ambiguous. The ends were cut back, 4 bases at V and 5 bases at J, with 5 bases in the middle. The CDR3 loop spans 11 amino acids. The chain's CDR3 is CASSWATEAFF. The DNA for the CDR3 is TGTGCCAGCAGTTGGGCGACTGAAGCTTTCTTT.

The rearrangement links TRBV7-3 to TRBJ1-1; D possibly corresponds to TRBD1 (5 bases). This CDR3 comprises 13 residues. The germline V and J ends were trimmed by 2 bases and 5 bases, with 9 bases remaining between them. CDR1 and CDR2 from the germline V gene are SGHTA and FQGTGA. DNA for the CDR3: TGTGCCAGCAGCTTACAGGGAGGTACTGAAGCTTTCTTT. It specifies CASSLQGGTEAFF.

V gene TRBV10-3 combines with J gene TRBJ2-2, with 11 bases lining up with TRBD2. Germline-derived CDR1 and CDR2 are ENHRY and SYGVKD. V gave up 2 bases and J gave up 3 bases; unmatched junction bases: 5. The length of the CDR3 is 17 residues. CDR3 DNA: TGTGCCATCAGTGAGATAGCGGGGGGGCCGGACACCGGGGAGCTGTTTTTT. It encodes CAISEIAGGPDTGELFF.

The V gene is TRBV18, the J gene TRBJ2-1; 13 nucleotides match TRBD2. The trim removed 0 bases at V and 7 bases at J, leaving 6 bases unmatched. The germline V gene has CDR1 KGHSH and CDR2 LQKENI. The CDR3 is 17 amino acids. CDR3 sequence reads: CASSPPPGLAGVNEQFF. The CDR3 bases are TGTGCCAGCTCACCACCACCCGGACTAGCGGGAGTTAATGAGCAGTTCTTC.

A few counts support this clone. The chain is built from TRBV7-2 and TRBJ2-1, with 9 bases lining up with TRBD1. Germline V CDR1 and CDR2: SGHTA, FQGNSA. Trimming took 5 bases from V and 7 from J; bases not matched to a gene: 9. This CDR3 spans 15 amino acids. CDR3 residues: CASSQDRGVWNEQFF. In nucleotides, the CDR3 is TGTGCCAGCAGCCAGGACAGGGGAGTGTGGAATGAGCAGTTCTTC.

The rearrangement uses TRBV19 and TRBJ2-2, with TRBD1 matching 9 bases. This CDR3 comprises 15 residues. CDR1 is LNHDA and CDR2 is SQIVND in the germline V gene (reference sequence). V shed 6 bases and J 3 bases; nucleotides not matched to a gene: 5. As DNA, the CDR3 is TGTGCCAGTAGACGGCGGACAGGGGACACCGGGGAGCTGTTTTTT. It yields the protein CASRRRTGDTGELFF.

The J gene is TRBJ2-7, the V gene TRBV6-5; a weak D match, TRBD2 (5 bases). The CDR3 contains 14 residues. The V end was cut by 2 bases, the J end by 0 bases, with 8 bases between. From germline, CDR1 is MNHEY and CDR2 SVGAGI. CDR3 DNA sequence: TGTGCCAGCAGTTACGAGGGTAGCTCCTACGAGCAGTACTTC. It codes for CASSYEGSSYEQYF.

V gene TRBV5-1 combines with J gene TRBJ1-4; 9 bases line up with TRBD1. The trim removed 0 bases at V and 8 bases at J, leaving 5 bases unmatched. This CDR3 has 15 residues. Germline CDR1 reads SGHRS; CDR2 reads YFSETQ. This CDR3 reads CASSLGDRDREKLFF. CDR3 DNA sequence: TGCGCCAGCAGCTTGGGGGACAGGGATCGCGAAAAACTGTTTTTT.

V gene TRBV29-1 combines with J gene TRBJ2-7; 13 nucleotides agree with TRBD2. This CDR3 region has 13 residues. CDR1 and CDR2 (germline): SQVTM, ANQGSEA. The trim removed 4 bases at V and 6 bases at J, leaving 3 bases unmatched. CDR3 sequence: CSVGGLAGTEQYF. CDR3 DNA: TGCAGCGTTGGGGGACTAGCGGGGACCGAGCAGTACTTC.